This T cell receptor beta chain was recovered during a study of blood T cell repertoires in COVID-19. Across the whole study: Italy, Spain and the United States were the sources of the convalescent and acute COVID-19 samples. PBMCs, B-cell-depleted T cells, or T cells provided the cDNA or gDNA that made up the material.

Source study methods: Estimates of nucleated cell counts were drawn from the amplification of reference gene primers. TCRdb's table, derived via immunoSEQ multiplex PCR, lists solely in-frame clones and lacks some. V and J calls and clone size are given by that table; D and trimming were obtained from the DNA. The sample lists about 28,000 clones, approximately 84% occurring once. This clone was picked up one time. Germline trimming cut 6 bases from V and 3 bases from J; bases unmatched to any gene: 3. The CDR3 extends over 14 amino acids. Germline V gene lookup returns CDR1 MNHEY and CDR2 SVGAGI. The sample consisted of peripheral blood. The clonotype originates from a man aged 70-80 years with active COVID-19. The J gene is TRBJ2-4, the V gene TRBV6-5; 9 bases agree with TRBD1. In nucleotides, the CDR3 is TGTGCCAGCAGGGACAGGGGCGTCAAAAACATTCAGTACTTC. It yields the protein CASRDRGVKNIQYF.